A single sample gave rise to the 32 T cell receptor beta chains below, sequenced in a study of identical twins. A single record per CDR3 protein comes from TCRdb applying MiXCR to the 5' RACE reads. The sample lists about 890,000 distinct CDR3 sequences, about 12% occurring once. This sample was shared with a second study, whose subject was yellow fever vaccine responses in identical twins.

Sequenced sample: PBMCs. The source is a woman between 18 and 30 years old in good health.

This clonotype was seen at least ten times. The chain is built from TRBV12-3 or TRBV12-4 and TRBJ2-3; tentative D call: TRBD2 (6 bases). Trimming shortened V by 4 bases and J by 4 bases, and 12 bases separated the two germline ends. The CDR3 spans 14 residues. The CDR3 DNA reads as TGTGCCAGCAGTTCCACGGGAGTTTCAGATACGCAGTATTTT. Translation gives CASSSTGVSDTQYF.

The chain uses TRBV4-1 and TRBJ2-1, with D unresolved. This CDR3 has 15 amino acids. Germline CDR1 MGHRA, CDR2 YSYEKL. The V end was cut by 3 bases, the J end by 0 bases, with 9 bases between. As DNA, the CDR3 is TGCGCCAGCAGCCATGATATAAGCTCCTACAATGAGCAGTTCTTC. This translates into CASSHDISSYNEQFF.

CDR3 sequence: CASSEGGGPNEKLFF. As DNA, the CDR3 is TGTGCCAGCAGTGAAGGGGGGGGTCCCAATGAAAAACTGTTTTTT. The rearrangement uses TRBV2 and TRBJ1-4; the D gene is possibly TRBD1 (5 bases). V dropped 1 base and J dropped 5 bases, with 11 bases sitting between them. The CDR3 is 15 residues long. Germline CDR1 reads SNHLY; CDR2 reads FYNNEI.

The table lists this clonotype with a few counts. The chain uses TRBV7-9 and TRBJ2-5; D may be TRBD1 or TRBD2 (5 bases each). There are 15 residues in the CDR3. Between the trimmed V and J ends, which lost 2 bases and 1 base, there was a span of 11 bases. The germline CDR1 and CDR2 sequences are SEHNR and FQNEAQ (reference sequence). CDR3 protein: CASSLWGTTQETQYF. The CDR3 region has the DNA TGTGCCAGCAGCTTATGGGGGACCACCCAAGAGACCCAGTACTTC.

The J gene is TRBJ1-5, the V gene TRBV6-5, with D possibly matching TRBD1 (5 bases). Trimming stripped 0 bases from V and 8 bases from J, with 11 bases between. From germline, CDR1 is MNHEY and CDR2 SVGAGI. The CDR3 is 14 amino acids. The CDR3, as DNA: TGTGCCAGCAGTTACTCCGGGACTTTTGAGCCCCAGCATTTT. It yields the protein CASSYSGTFEPQHF.

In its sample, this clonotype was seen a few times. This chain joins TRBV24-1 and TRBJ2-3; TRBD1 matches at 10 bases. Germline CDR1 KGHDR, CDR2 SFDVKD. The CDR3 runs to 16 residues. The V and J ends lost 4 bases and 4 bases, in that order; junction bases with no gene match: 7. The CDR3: CATSDPGQGRADTQYF. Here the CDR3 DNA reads TGTGCCACCAGTGACCCGGGACAGGGGCGGGCAGATACGCAGTATTTT.

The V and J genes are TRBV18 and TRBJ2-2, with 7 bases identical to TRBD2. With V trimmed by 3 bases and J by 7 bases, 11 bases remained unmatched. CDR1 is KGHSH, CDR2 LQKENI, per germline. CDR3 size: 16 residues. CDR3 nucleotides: TGTGCCAGCTCACCCCTTGGGAGGGGCGCTATCGGGGAGCTGTTTTTT. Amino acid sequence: CASSPLGRGAIGELFF.

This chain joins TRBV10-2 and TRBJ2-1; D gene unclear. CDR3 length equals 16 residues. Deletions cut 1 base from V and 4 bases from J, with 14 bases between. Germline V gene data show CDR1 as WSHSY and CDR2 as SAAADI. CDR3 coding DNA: TGCGCCAGCAGTGAGTGGGGAACTATGGGATACAATGAGCAGTTCTTC. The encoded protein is CASSEWGTMGYNEQFF.

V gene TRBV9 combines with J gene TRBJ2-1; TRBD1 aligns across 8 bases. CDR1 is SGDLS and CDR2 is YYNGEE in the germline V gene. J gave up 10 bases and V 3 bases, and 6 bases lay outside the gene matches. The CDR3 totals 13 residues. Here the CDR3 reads CASSALDRDEQFF. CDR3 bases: TGTGCCAGCAGCGCCCTGGACAGGGACGAGCAGTTCTTC.

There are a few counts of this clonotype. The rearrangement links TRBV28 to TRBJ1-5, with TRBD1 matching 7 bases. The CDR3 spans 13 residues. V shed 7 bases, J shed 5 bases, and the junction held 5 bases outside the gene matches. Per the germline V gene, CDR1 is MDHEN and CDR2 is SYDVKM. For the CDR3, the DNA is TGTGCCAGCAACCAAGACAGGGATCAGCCCCAGCATTTT. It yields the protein CASNQDRDQPQHF.

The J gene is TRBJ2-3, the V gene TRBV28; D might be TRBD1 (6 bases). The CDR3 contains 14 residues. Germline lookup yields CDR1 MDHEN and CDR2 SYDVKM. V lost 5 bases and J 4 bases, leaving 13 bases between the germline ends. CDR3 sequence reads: CASSPSQGPDTQYF. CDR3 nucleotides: TGTGCCAGCAGTCCATCACAGGGTCCAGATACGCAGTATTTT.

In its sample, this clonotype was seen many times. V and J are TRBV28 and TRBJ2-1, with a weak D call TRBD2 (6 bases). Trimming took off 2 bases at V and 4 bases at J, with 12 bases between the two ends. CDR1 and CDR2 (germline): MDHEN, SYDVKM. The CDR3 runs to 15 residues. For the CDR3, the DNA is TGTGCCAGCAGTTTAGTAAGCGGGTATTACAATGAGCAGTTCTTC. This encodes CASSLVSGYYNEQFF.

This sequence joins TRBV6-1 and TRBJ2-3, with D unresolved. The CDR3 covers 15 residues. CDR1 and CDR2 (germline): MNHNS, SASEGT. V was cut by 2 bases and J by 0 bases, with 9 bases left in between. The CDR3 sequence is CASSETVSSTDTQYF. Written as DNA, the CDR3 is TGTGCCAGCAGTGAAACAGTATCTAGCACAGATACGCAGTATTTT.

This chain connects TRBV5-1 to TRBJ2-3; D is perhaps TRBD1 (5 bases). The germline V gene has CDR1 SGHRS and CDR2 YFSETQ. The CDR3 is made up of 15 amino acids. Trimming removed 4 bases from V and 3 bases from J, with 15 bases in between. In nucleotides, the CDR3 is TGCGCCAGCAGCCCAGTCTCAGGGATGACAGATACGCAGTATTTT. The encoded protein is CASSPVSGMTDTQYF.

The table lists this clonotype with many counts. CDR3 protein: CASSLAPGGLYEQYF. The CDR3 DNA sequence: TGCGCCAGCAGCTTGGCGCCAGGGGGTCTCTACGAGCAGTACTTC. The J gene is TRBJ2-7, the V gene TRBV5-1, with 7 bases that match TRBD1. J lost 3 bases, V lost 0 bases, and 6 bases had no gene match. Germline lookup yields CDR1 SGHRS and CDR2 YFSETQ. The CDR3 totals 15 residues.

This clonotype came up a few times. DNA for the CDR3: TGCAGCGTTGACGGACTAGCGGGCGCCCCGTTCTTC. This gives the protein CSVDGLAGAPFF. This rearrangement joins TRBV29-1 to TRBJ2-1, with TRBD2 matching over 11 bases. With V trimmed by 3 bases and J by 15 bases, 7 bases remained unmatched. The length of the CDR3 is 12 residues. Germline values: CDR1 SQVTM, CDR2 ANQGSEA.

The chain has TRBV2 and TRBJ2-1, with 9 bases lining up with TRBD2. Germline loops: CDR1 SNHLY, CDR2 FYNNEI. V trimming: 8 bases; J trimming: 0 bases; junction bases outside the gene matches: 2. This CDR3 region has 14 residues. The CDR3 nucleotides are TGTGCCAGCGCACTAGCGGGCTCCTACAATGAGCAGTTCTTC. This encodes CASALAGSYNEQFF.

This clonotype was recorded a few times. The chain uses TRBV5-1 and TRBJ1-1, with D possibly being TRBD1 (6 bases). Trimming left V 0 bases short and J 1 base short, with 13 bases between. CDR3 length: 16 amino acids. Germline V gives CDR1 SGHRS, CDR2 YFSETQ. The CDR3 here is CASSLDGNRENTEAFF. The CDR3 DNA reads TGCGCCAGCAGCTTGGATGGTAACAGGGAGAACACTGAAGCTTTCTTT.

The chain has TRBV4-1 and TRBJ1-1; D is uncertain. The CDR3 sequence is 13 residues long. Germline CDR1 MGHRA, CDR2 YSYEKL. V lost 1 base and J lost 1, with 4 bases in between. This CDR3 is CASSQVANTEAFF. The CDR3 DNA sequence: TGCGCCAGCAGCCAAGTAGCGAACACTGAAGCTTTCTTT.

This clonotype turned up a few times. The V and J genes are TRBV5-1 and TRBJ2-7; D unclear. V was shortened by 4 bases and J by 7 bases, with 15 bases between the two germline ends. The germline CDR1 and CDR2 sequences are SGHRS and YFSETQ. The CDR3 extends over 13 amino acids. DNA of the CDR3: TGCGCCAGCAGCAGCCGGAACCTGGGGGAGCAGTACTTC. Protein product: CASSSRNLGEQYF.

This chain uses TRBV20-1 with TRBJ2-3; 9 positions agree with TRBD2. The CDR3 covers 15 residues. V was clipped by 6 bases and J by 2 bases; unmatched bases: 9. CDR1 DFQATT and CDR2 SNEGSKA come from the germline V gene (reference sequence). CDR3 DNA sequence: TGCAGTGCCCTGATAGCGGGGGTTAACACAGATACGCAGTATTTT. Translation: CSALIAGVNTDTQYF.

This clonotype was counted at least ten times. CDR3 in amino acids: CASSPFSGGASEQFF. CDR3 coding DNA: TGTGCCAGCAGTCCGTTTAGCGGGGGGGCCAGTGAGCAGTTCTTC. The chain couples TRBV27 to TRBJ2-1, with 11 bases lining up with TRBD2. J lost 9 bases, V lost 5 bases, and 9 bases had no gene match. In germline, CDR1 is MNHEY, CDR2 SMNVEV (reference sequence). The CDR3 has 15 amino acids.

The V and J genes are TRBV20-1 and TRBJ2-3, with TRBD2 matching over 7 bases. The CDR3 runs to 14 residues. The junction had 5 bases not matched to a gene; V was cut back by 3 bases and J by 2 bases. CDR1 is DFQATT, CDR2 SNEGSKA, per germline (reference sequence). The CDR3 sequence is CSASPSGATDTQYF. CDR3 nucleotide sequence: TGCAGTGCTAGTCCTAGCGGAGCCACAGATACGCAGTATTTT.

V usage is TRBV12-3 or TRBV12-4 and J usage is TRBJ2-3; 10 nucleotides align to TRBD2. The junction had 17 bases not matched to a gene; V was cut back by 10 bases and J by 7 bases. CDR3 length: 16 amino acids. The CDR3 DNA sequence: TGTGCCACAATGGGCCTAGCGGGAGTTGAGTGGTATACGCAGTATTTT. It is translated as CATMGLAGVEWYTQYF.

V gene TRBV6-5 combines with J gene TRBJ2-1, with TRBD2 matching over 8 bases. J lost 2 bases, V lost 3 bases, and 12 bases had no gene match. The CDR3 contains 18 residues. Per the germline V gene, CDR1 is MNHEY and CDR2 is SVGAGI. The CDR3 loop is CASSYMPESGGAYNEQFF. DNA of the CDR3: TGTGCCAGCAGTTATATGCCTGAGTCCGGGGGGGCCTACAATGAGCAGTTCTTC.

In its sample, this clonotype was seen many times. The CDR3 DNA follows: TGCAGTGCATCGGGGGATACTGAAGCTTTCTTT. Encoded protein: CSASGDTEAFF. The chain links TRBV20-1 to TRBJ1-1, with D maybe TRBD1 (5 bases). Trimming took 6 bases from V and 5 from J, leaving 10 bases between them. The CDR3 covers 11 residues. The germline V gene has CDR1 DFQATT and CDR2 SNEGSKA (reference sequence).

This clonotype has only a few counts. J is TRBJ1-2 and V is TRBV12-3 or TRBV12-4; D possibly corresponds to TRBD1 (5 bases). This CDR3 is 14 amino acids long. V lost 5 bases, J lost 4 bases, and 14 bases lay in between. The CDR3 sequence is CASSPRGGTYGYTF. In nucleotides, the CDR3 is TGTGCCAGCAGTCCGAGGGGAGGAACCTATGGCTACACCTTC.

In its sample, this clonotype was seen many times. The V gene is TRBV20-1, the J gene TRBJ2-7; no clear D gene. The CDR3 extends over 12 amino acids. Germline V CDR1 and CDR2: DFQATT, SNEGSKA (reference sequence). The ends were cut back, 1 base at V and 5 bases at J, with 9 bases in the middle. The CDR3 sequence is CSARARENEQYF. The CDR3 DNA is TGCAGTGCTAGAGCCAGAGAGAACGAGCAGTACTTC.

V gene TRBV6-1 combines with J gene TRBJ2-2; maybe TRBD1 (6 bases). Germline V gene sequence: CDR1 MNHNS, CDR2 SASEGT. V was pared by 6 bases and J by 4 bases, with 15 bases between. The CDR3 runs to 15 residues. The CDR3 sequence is CASSARDRRTGELFF. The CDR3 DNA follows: TGTGCCAGCAGCGCCCGCGACAGGCGCACCGGGGAGCTGTTTTTT.

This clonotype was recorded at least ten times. CDR3 loop: CASSHVLAGGRGNEQFF. The CDR3 DNA reads TGCGCCAGCAGCCATGTTCTAGCGGGGGGGCGCGGCAATGAGCAGTTCTTC. The chain couples TRBV4-1 to TRBJ2-1; 12 bases map to TRBD2. The V segment lost 3 bases and the J segment 6 bases; nucleotides outside the gene matches: 9. Germline CDR1 and CDR2: MGHRA and YSYEKL. The CDR3 totals 17 residues.

CDR3 residues: CASRPNRGETQYF. As DNA, the CDR3 is TGTGCCAGCAGGCCAAACCGAGGAGAGACCCAGTACTTC. The chain has TRBV2 and TRBJ2-5; no reliable D call. V lost 6 bases, J lost 4 bases, and 12 bases lay in between. The CDR3 sequence is 13 residues long. CDR1 SNHLY and CDR2 FYNNEI come from the germline V gene.

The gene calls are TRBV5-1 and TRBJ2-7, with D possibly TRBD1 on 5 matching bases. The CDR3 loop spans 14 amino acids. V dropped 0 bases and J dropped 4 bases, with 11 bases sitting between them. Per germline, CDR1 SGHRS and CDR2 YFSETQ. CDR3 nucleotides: TGCGCCAGCAGCTTGGGACAGTACTTGTACGAGCAGTACTTC. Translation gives CASSLGQYLYEQYF.